These T cell receptor beta chains were read from a single sample in a study of siplizumab effects on memory and regulatory T cells. This table comes from immunoSEQ multiplex PCR, and its TCRdb copy is limited to in-frame clones, with some not included. The sample yields about 100,000 clones, approximately 94% seen once. Sequenced material: non-Treg CD4+ T cells sorted from blood. Receptors were obtained from a human donor in good health. Both conserved end residues are part of each CDR3. The order of the fields is V gene, J gene, D gene, clone size, CDR3 protein, CDR3 DNA. The D gene is left open where the match is weak. Expanded clones are given a class, and other clones once, few, many or no size at all.

TRBV5-6	TRBJ1-2	NA	NA	CASKPNRDGYTF	TGTGCCAGCAAACCTAATCGGGATGGCTACACCTTC
TRBV6-5	TRBJ2-1	TRBD2	NA	CASSLGLAGVGEQFF	TGTGCCAGCAGCCTCGGACTAGCGGGAGTGGGTGAGCAGTTCTTC
TRBV5-8	TRBJ1-4	NA	once	CASRSTAGPGKLFF	TGTGCCAGCAGATCTACCGCAGGCCCCGGGAAACTGTTTTTT
TRBV7-8	TRBJ2-7	NA	NA	CASSGGTYEQYF	TGTGCCAGCAGCGGCGGGACCTACGAGCAGTACTTC
TRBV7-8	TRBJ1-1	NA	once	CASSNDRNTEAFF	TGTGCCAGCAGCAACGACAGGAACACTGAAGCTTTCTTT
TRBV29-1	TRBJ1-1	TRBD1	NA	CSVGRDRGGTEAFF	TGCAGCGTTGGCAGAGACAGGGGGGGGACTGAAGCTTTCTTT
TRBV2	TRBJ2-3	TRBD2	once	CASMGAGGPPWQYF	TGTGCCAGCATGGGTGCGGGAGGGCCACCCTGGCAGTATTTT
TRBV6-1	TRBJ1-2	TRBD1	NA	CASSPDRGRSGYTF	TGTGCCAGCAGCCCGGACAGGGGGCGAAGTGGCTACACCTTC
TRBV13	TRBJ2-1	TRBD2	NA	CASSQYSGSSNNEQFF	TGTGCCAGCAGCCAATATAGCGGGAGTTCAAACAATGAGCAGTTCTTC
TRBV9	TRBJ1-1	TRBD1	NA	CASSVGQGWTEAFF	TGTGCCAGCAGCGTGGGACAGGGGTGGACTGAAGCTTTCTTT
TRBV2	TRBJ1-5	NA	NA	CASRSRQLNQPQHF	TGTGCCAGCAGGTCTCGACAGTTAAATCAGCCCCAGCATTTT